This T cell receptor (beta chain) was found in a study of blood T cell repertoires in COVID-19. Study in general: Samples taken during acute and convalescent COVID-19 were collected in the United States, Italy and Spain. T cells, B-cell-depleted T cells, or PBMCs supplied cDNA or gDNA.

Original data processing: It was from reference gene primer amplification that nucleated cell counts were estimated. Measured with immunoSEQ multiplex PCR; TCRdb has only the in-frame clones, and not every one. V and J calls and clone size follow that table, whereas D and trimming were derived from the DNA. The sample has 250,000 or so clones, 70% to 80% seen once. V lost 8 bases and J lost 7; bases outside the gene matches: 5. Per the germline V gene, CDR1 is KGHSH and CDR2 is LQKENI. The CDR3 loop spans 13 amino acids. The TCR originated in a woman aged 80 or older with acute or convalescent COVID-19. Sequencing was carried out using peripheral blood. The V gene is TRBV18, the J gene TRBJ1-4; 9 nucleotides align to TRBD1. The CDR3 DNA is TGTGCCAGCCAGGGACAGGGAGGTGAAAAACTGTTTTTT. It specifies CASQGQGGEKLFF.